This T cell receptor beta chain was profiled in a study of T cells in Graves' hyperthyroidism and ophthalmopathy. Amplification of TCR beta CDR3 regions used RNA as the template. The HTBI primer set drove a first-round RT-PCR of the TCR CDR3. TCRdb reprocessed the multiplex PCR reads via MiXCR and lists one record per CDR3 protein. The profile shows roughly 500,000 distinct CDR3 sequences, roughly 45% of them singletons. Germline CDR1 and CDR2: DFQATT and SNEGSKA (reference sequence). The CDR3 covers 16 residues. The V segment lost 4 bases and the J segment 0 bases; nucleotides outside the gene matches: 8.

This rearrangement joins TRBV20-1 to TRBJ2-7, with TRBD2 matching 11 bases. The TCR was taken from an adult woman with Graves' disease, either hyperthyroidism or ophthalmopathy (not recorded which). Source material: peripheral blood or thyroid tissue (not recorded which). The CDR3 loop is CSATGTSGGSSYEQYF. CDR3 nucleotide sequence: TGCAGTGCTACAGGGACTAGCGGAGGTAGCTCCTACGAGCAGTACTTC.